Below, 30 T cell receptor beta chains from the same sample are listed, as sequenced in a study of graft-versus-host responses after intestinal transplantation. This table comes from immunoSEQ multiplex PCR, and its TCRdb copy is limited to in-frame clones, with some not included. The sample yields about 23,000 clones, over 90% seen once. Here the sequenced sample was PBMCs, taken around 38 days after intestinal transplant. All receptors come from a human patient who received an intestinal transplant, so some T cells may come from the graft donor.

The chain joins TRBV27 to TRBJ2-4; tentative D call: TRBD2 (7 bases). Trimming shortened V by 0 bases and J by 8 bases, and 8 bases separated the two germline ends. The CDR3 covers 13 residues. Germline assignment: CDR1 MNHEY and CDR2 SMNVEV (reference sequence). CDR3 nucleotide sequence: TGTGCCAGCAGTTTATCAGGGGGGGACATTCAGTACTTC. Translating gives CASSLSGGDIQYF.

Points on this clone: The conserved phenylalanine or tryptophan is not found at the CDR3 terminus, so this likely reflects a read error. The chain uses TRBV15 and TRBJ2-7; D remains unclear. CDR1 LNHNV and CDR2 YYDKDF come from the germline V gene (reference sequence). This CDR3 has 15 residues. Trimming took off 7 bases at V and 7 bases at J, with 23 bases between the two ends. In nucleotides, the CDR3 is TGTGCCACCAACAGCGCCCTAAACCCCGTAGGGGAGCAGTACTCC. It translates to CATNSALNPVGEQYS.

The rearrangement uses TRBV4-1 and TRBJ2-1; D remains unclear. The CDR3 runs to 17 residues. In germline, CDR1 is MGHRA, CDR2 YSYEKL. Trimming removed 0 bases at V and 0 bases at J, with 12 bases between. CDR3 loop: CASSQDLLRSSYNEQFF. The CDR3 DNA sequence: TGCGCCAGCAGCCAAGATCTCCTACGGAGCTCCTACAATGAGCAGTTCTTC.

This clone came up once. The chain couples TRBV13 to TRBJ2-7; D possibly corresponds to TRBD2 (6 bases). The V gene lost 3 bases and the J gene lost 0 bases, with 9 bases spanning the gap. The CDR3 has 14 residues. CDR1 and CDR2 (germline): PRHDT, FYEKMQ (reference sequence). The CDR3 loop reads CASSLGGGSYEQYF. Here the CDR3 DNA reads TGTGCCAGCAGCTTGGGGGGAGGCTCCTACGAGCAGTACTTC. The full variable domain, in which reference TRBV13 and TRBJ2-7 provide the parts outside the CDR3, is AAGVIQSPRHLIKEKRETATLKCYPIPRHDTVYWYQQGPGQDPQFLISFYEKMQSDKGSIPDRFSAQQFSDYHSELNMSSLELGDSALYFCASSLGGGSYEQYFGPGTRLTVT.

This clone came up a few times. V gene TRBV19 combines with J gene TRBJ2-1; 8 nucleotides align to TRBD1. J lost 7 bases, V lost 7 bases, and 9 bases had no gene match. CDR3 length equals 14 residues. Germline V CDR1 and CDR2: LNHDA, SQIVND (reference sequence). The CDR3 sequence: CASNGQGLLNEQFF. The CDR3 DNA sequence: TGTGCCAGTAACGGACAGGGCTTATTGAATGAGCAGTTCTTC. Complete variable domain (other parts from reference TRBV19 and TRBJ2-1): DGGITQSPKYLFRKEGQNVTLSCEQNLNHDAMYWYRQDPGQGLRLIYYSQIVNDFQKGDIAEGYSVSREKKESFPLTVTSAQKNPTAFYLCASNGQGLLNEQFFGPGTRLTVL.

This sequence joins TRBV4-1 and TRBJ2-1; D could derive from TRBD1 or TRBD2 (6 bases each). The V gene's germline CDR1 is MGHRA and CDR2 YSYEKL. The CDR3 runs 17 residues. The V gene lost 0 bases and the J gene lost 5 bases, with 17 bases spanning the gap. Here the CDR3 DNA reads TGCGCCAGCAGCCAAGATCCCCGGCAGGGGAGGAACAATGAGCAGTTCTTC. Its protein is CASSQDPRQGRNNEQFF.

In the case of this clone: Relative to the germline gene, one junction end is altered; a read error may explain this. This chain joins TRBV2 and TRBJ2-1; D possibly corresponds to TRBD1 (5 bases). CDR3 size: 13 residues. Per germline, CDR1 SNHLY and CDR2 FYNNEI. The CDR3 loop is CASLNPVGPWVVF. The CDR3, as DNA: TGTGCCAGCCTAAACCCCGTGGGGCCCTGGGTGGTCTTC.

This clone was seen a single time. The chain carries TRBV7-9 and TRBJ1-1; 7 bases align to TRBD1. CDR1 and CDR2 from the germline V gene are SEHNR and FQNEAQ (reference sequence). The V gene end was trimmed by 5 bases and the J gene end by 4 bases; junction bases not matched to a gene: 4. The length of the CDR3 is 13 residues. The CDR3, as DNA: TGTGCCAGCAGCAATACAGGGGCCACTGAAGCTTTCTTT. It is translated as CASSNTGATEAFF.

The CDR3 is CASSVAGNEQFF. For the CDR3, the DNA is TGTGCCAGCAGCGTAGCGGGCAATGAGCAGTTCTTC. The V gene is TRBV9, the J gene TRBJ2-1; no clear D gene. This CDR3 region has 12 residues. Trimming pared 0 bases from V and 6 bases from J, leaving 4 bases between. CDR1 SGDLS and CDR2 YYNGEE come from the germline V gene. The full variable domain, rest sourced from reference TRBV9 and TRBJ2-1, is DSGVTQTPKHLITATGQRVTLRCSPRSGDLSVYWYQQSLDQGLQFLIQYYNGEERAKGNILERFSAQQFPDLHSELNLSSLELGDSALYFCASSVAGNEQFFGPGTRLTVL.

The chain carries TRBV11-2 and TRBJ1-1, with D perhaps matching TRBD1 (5 bases). CDR3 size: 15 residues. Germline V CDR1 and CDR2: SGHAT, FQNNGV. V lost 5 bases, J lost 7 bases, and 20 bases lay in between. This CDR3 reads CASSQRPTGGDEAFF. The CDR3 DNA sequence: TGTGCCAGCAGCCAGAGGCCGACGGGGGGAGATGAAGCTTTCTTT.

The rearrangement uses TRBV7-2 and TRBJ1-6; TRBD1 might be the D (6 bases). This CDR3 spans 13 amino acids. The V and J ends lost 1 base and 10 bases respectively, with 8 bases between them. The germline CDR1 and CDR2 sequences are SGHTA and FQGNSA. This chain's CDR3 is CASSLGGPSPLHF. The CDR3 DNA follows: TGTGCCAGCAGCTTAGGGGGGCCCTCACCCCTCCACTTT.

The chain joins TRBV7-3 to TRBJ2-1; 9 bases fit TRBD2. CDR1 SGHTA and CDR2 FQGTGA come from the germline V gene. With 5 bases clipped from V and 0 bases from J, the junction kept 14 bases outside the gene matches. This CDR3 contains 19 residues. The chain's CDR3 is CASSPQMGASGTSYNEQFF. The CDR3 DNA is TGTGCCAGCAGCCCACAAATGGGCGCTAGCGGGACCTCCTACAATGAGCAGTTCTTC.

This chain uses TRBV4-1 with TRBJ1-5; maybe TRBD1 (6 bases). Germline lookup yields CDR1 MGHRA and CDR2 YSYEKL. V lost 3 bases and J lost 1, with 10 bases in between. The CDR3 extends over 15 amino acids. DNA of the CDR3: TGCGCCAGCAGCCAGAGGACAGAAAGCAATCAGCCCCAGCATTTT. Translation gives CASSQRTESNQPQHF.

This clone occurred once. This chain uses TRBV27 with TRBJ2-3, with a possible D match to TRBD2 (5 bases). V dropped 5 bases and J dropped 1 base, with 16 bases sitting between them. The CDR3 totals 16 residues. The germline V gene has CDR1 MNHEY and CDR2 SMNVEV (reference sequence). The CDR3 DNA sequence: TGTGCCAGCAGTCATCATGAGGGTTGCTGCACAGATACGCAGTATTTT. Translating gives CASSHHEGCCTDTQYF.

The chain links TRBV27 to TRBJ2-1, with 9 nucleotides matching TRBD1. The ends lost 6 bases at V and 5 bases at J; junction bases unmatched: 8. Germline CDR1 MNHEY, CDR2 SMNVEV (reference sequence). There are 15 residues in the CDR3. For the CDR3, the DNA is TGTGCCAGCAGGCTGGGACAGGGAGATCACAATGAGCAGTTCTTC. As protein: CASRLGQGDHNEQFF.

The rearrangement joins TRBV7-3 to TRBJ2-4; TRBD1 is a possible D gene (5 bases). Germline-derived CDR1 and CDR2 are SGHTA and FQGTGA. The CDR3 length is 13 residues. V was pared by 2 bases and J by 8 bases, with 10 bases between. CDR3 coding DNA: TGTGCCAGCAGCTTAGTGGGCAGGGACATTCAGTACTTC. It encodes CASSLVGRDIQYF.

This sequence joins TRBV5-1 and TRBJ1-3, with D possibly TRBD1 on 5 matching bases. Trimming left V 3 bases short and J 3 bases short, with 10 bases between. Germline V CDR1 and CDR2: SGHRS, YFSETQ. The CDR3 contains 14 residues. CDR3: CASSSPGCGNTIYF. CDR3 coding DNA: TGCGCCAGCAGCTCTCCAGGGTGTGGAAACACCATATATTTT.

The chain is built from TRBV27 and TRBJ2-1; D remains unclear. CDR1 is MNHEY, CDR2 SMNVEV, per germline (reference sequence). This CDR3 is built from 13 residues. V shed 2 bases and J shed 4 bases, with 6 bases lying between them. CDR3: CASSLGGYNEQFF. The CDR3 DNA follows: TGTGCCAGCAGTTTAGGCGGTTACAATGAGCAGTTCTTC.

This sequence joins TRBV19 and TRBJ2-3, with D possibly TRBD1 on 5 matching bases. This CDR3 spans 14 amino acids. V dropped 5 bases and J dropped 2 bases, with 11 bases sitting between them. Germline assignment: CDR1 LNHDA and CDR2 SQIVND (reference sequence). CDR3 coding DNA: TGTGCCAGTAGTGCCGACAGAGACACAGATACGCAGTATTTT. This encodes CASSADRDTDTQYF.

As DNA, the CDR3 is TGTGCCAGCAGCCTATGGGAGGGTCTTAAGGAGTACTTC. Translation gives CASSLWEGLKEYF. The chain carries TRBV5-6 and TRBJ2-7; 7 bases align to TRBD2. Trimming cost V 4 bases and J 11 bases; bases outside gene matches: 12. Per the germline V gene, CDR1 is SGHDT and CDR2 is YYEEEE. The CDR3 has 13 residues.

The chain joins TRBV11-3 to TRBJ1-1; unclear D gene. Germline V gene lookup returns CDR1 SGHNT and CDR2 YENEEA. V was clipped by 3 bases and J by 2 bases, with 4 bases between them. The CDR3 is 12 amino acids. The DNA of the CDR3 is TGTGCCAGCAGCTTGTCAAACACTGAAGCTTTCTTT. Amino acid sequence: CASSLSNTEAFF.

This sequence joins TRBV4-2 and TRBJ1-4, with D possibly TRBD1 on 5 matching bases. The CDR3 is 17 residues long. The germline V and J ends were trimmed by 4 bases and 3 bases, with 18 bases remaining between them. Germline values: CDR1 LGHNA, CDR2 YNFKEQ. CDR3 loop: CASSPLGPGAANEKLFF. CDR3 in DNA: TGTGCCAGCAGCCCACTCGGACCCGGGGCTGCTAATGAAAAACTGTTTTTT.

The V call is TRBV5-6, the J call TRBJ2-7, with 9 bases that match TRBD2. Germline CDR1 and CDR2: SGHDT and YYEEEE. The length of the CDR3 is 16 residues. V shed 0 bases, J shed 3 bases, and the junction held 7 bases outside the gene matches. CDR3: CASSLGHGLALYEQYF. DNA for the CDR3: TGTGCCAGCAGCTTGGGCCACGGACTAGCGCTCTACGAGCAGTACTTC.

V is TRBV10-1 and J is TRBJ2-3; 14 bases are a match to TRBD2. With 6 bases clipped from V and 4 bases from J, the junction kept 3 bases outside the gene matches. The CDR3 loop spans 15 amino acids. Germline assignment: CDR1 WNHNN and CDR2 SYGVQD (reference sequence). DNA for the CDR3: TGCGCCAGCAGGAAGGGACTAGCGGGAGCAGATACGCAGTATTTT. As protein: CASRKGLAGADTQYF.

About this clone itself: At one boundary the junction diverges from the germline segment, which might be a read error. This sequence joins TRBV7-7 and TRBJ2-7, with TRBD1 as a possible D gene (5 bases). The CDR3 sequence is 15 residues long. Germline loops: CDR1 SSHAT, CDR2 FNYEAQ (reference sequence). The CDR3 reads CASSQGVGVDYEQYF. As DNA, the CDR3 is TGTGCTAGCAGTCAAGGGGTCGGAGTAGACTACGAGCAGTACTTC.

On this clone: The sample carries other DNA sequences with the same CDR3. This chain uses TRBV20-1 with TRBJ2-7; D not certain. The V and J ends lost 0 bases and 4 bases respectively, with 4 bases between them. This CDR3 has 11 residues. CDR1 DFQATT and CDR2 SNEGSKA come from the germline V gene (reference sequence). As DNA, the CDR3 is TGCAGTGCTAGAGAAGGATACGAGCAGTACTTC. Translating gives CSAREGYEQYF.

The chain carries TRBV28 and TRBJ2-4; D is undetermined. The CDR3 covers 16 residues. CDR1 is MDHEN and CDR2 is SYDVKM in the germline V gene. V was cut by 3 bases and J by 0 bases, with 12 bases left in between. In DNA form, the CDR3 reads TGTGCCAGCAGTTTCGTGGATAACCTAGCCAAAAACATTCAGTACTTC. Protein product: CASSFVDNLAKNIQYF.

The rearrangement joins TRBV11-2 to TRBJ2-2, with TRBD2 matching 7 bases. CDR1 is SGHAT and CDR2 is FQNNGV in the germline V gene. V trimming: 0 bases; J trimming: 4 bases; junction bases outside the gene matches: 2. This CDR3 is built from 15 residues. In nucleotides, the CDR3 is TGTGCCAGCAGCTTAGATTGGACTAGCACCGGGGAGCTGTTTTTT. Protein sequence: CASSLDWTSTGELFF.

The chain links TRBV28 to TRBJ1-6, with TRBD1 as a possible D gene (6 bases). V was clipped by 2 bases and J by 7 bases, with 12 bases between them. Germline V gene lookup returns CDR1 MDHEN and CDR2 SYDVKM. The CDR3 covers 15 residues. The DNA of the CDR3 is TGTGCCAGCAGTTTACCTCAGGGGTACAATTCACCCCTCCACTTT. Translated, it gives CASSLPQGYNSPLHF.

This clone was recorded once. This chain connects TRBV28 to TRBJ1-1; D might be TRBD1 (5 bases). Trimming left V 2 bases short and J 6 bases short, with 13 bases between. Germline CDR1 and CDR2: MDHEN and SYDVKM. This CDR3 has 14 amino acids. CDR3 region: CASSLREGRAEAFF. DNA for the CDR3: TGTGCCAGCAGTTTACGTGAGGGGAGGGCTGAAGCTTTCTTT.